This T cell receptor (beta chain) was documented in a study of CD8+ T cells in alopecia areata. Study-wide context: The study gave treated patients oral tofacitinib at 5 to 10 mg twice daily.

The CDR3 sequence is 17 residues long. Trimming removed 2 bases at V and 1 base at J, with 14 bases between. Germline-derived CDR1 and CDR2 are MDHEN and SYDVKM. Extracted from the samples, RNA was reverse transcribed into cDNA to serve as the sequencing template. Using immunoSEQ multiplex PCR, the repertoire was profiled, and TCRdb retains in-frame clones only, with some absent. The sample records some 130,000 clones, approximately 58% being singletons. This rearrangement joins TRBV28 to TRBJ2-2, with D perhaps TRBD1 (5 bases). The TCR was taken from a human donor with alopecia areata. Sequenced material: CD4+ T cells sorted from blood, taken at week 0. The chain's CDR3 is CASSLAGQLKNTGELFF. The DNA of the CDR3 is TGTGCCAGCAGTTTAGCAGGGCAGCTCAAGAACACCGGGGAGCTGTTTTTT.